This is a list of T cell receptor beta chains from one sample in a study of blood T cell repertoires in COVID-19. Sequenced by immunoSEQ multiplex PCR; TCRdb stores in-frame clones only, minus some. The table records 120,000 to 150,000 clones, about 80% of them present only once. The sample consisted of peripheral blood. These receptors were obtained from a woman aged 80 or over in a cohort sampled during active or convalescent COVID-19. CDR3s include the opening cysteine and the closing phenylalanine or tryptophan. A D gene is named only where the DNA matches it firmly. A row's size may be missing; if present it is once, few, many or a size class.

.	.	TRBV4-2	TRBJ1-4	15	CASSQGSGINEKLFF	TGTGCCAGCAGCCAGGGATCAGGGATTAATGAAAAACTGTTTTTT
TRBD1	.	TRBV5-4	TRBJ1-1	15	CASSNYRGWNTEAFF	TGTGCCAGCAGCAATTACAGGGGCTGGAACACTGAAGCTTTCTTT
TRBD1	.	TRBV10-2	TRBJ2-2	17	CASSERHRGLGTGELFF	TGCGCCAGCAGTGAGAGGCACAGGGGGCTGGGCACCGGGGAGCTGTTTTTT
TRBD1	few	TRBV7-2	TRBJ1-3	16	CASSLEFRGYGNTIYF	TGTGCCAGCAGCTTAGAGTTCAGGGGGTACGGAAACACCATATATTTT
.	.	TRBV20-1	TRBJ1-2	11	CSPSEQLPLGF	TGCAGTCCCTCAGAACAGTTGCCGCTGGGCTTC
TRBD1	.	TRBV6-5	TRBJ2-3	14	CASSKGYRGNTQYF	TGTGCCAGCAGTAAGGGCTACAGGGGAAATACGCAGTATTTT
.	.	TRBV19	TRBJ1-1	13	CASSIVANTEAFF	TGTGCCAGTAGTATAGTAGCGAACACTGAAGCTTTCTTT
TRBD1	.	TRBV5-4	TRBJ2-2	14	CASSYRDSTGELFF	TGTGCCAGCAGCTACCGGGACAGCACCGGGGAGCTGTTTTTT
.	.	TRBV2	TRBJ2-7	12	CASSASQGWQYF	TGTGCCAGCAGTGCATCACAGGGCTGGCAGTACTTC
TRBD2	.	TRBV27	TRBJ2-7	13	CASSLRGVHEQYF	TGTGCCAGCAGTTTACGGGGGGTGCACGAGCAGTACTTC
TRBD2	.	TRBV4-1	TRBJ2-5	17	CASSQDTQAGGGETQYF	TGCGCCAGCAGCCAAGATACCCAGGCGGGGGGCGGAGAGACCCAGTACTTC
TRBD2	.	TRBV20-1	TRBJ2-3	16	CSASPAGGGSTDTQYF	TGCAGTGCTAGTCCGGCGGGGGGAGGGAGCACAGATACGCAGTATTTT
.	.	TRBV21-1	TRBJ1-5	14	CASSYRDRYRPQHF	TGTGCCAGCAGCTACCGGGACAGGTATAGGCCCCAGCATTTT
TRBD1	few	TRBV19	TRBJ1-5	14	CASSLRQGYQPQHF	TGTGCCAGTAGTCTTCGACAGGGGTATCAGCCCCAGCATTTT
.	.	TRBV4-2	TRBJ2-5	14	CASSPTSQEGTQYF	TGTGCCAGCAGCCCGACTAGTCAGGAGGGGACCCAGTACTTC
TRBD1	.	TRBV3-1/TRBV3-2	TRBJ1-1	15	CASSQGPRGWTEAFF	TGTGCCAGCAGCCAAGGCCCCAGGGGGTGGACTGAAGCTTTCTTT
.	.	TRBV27	TRBJ1-2	13	CASRWGMGGGYTF	TGTGCCAGCCGTTGGGGTATGGGAGGTGGCTACACCTTC
TRBD1	once	TRBV5-6	TRBJ1-2	16	CASSPRQGRRGYGYTF	TGTGCCAGCAGCCCCAGACAGGGTCGAAGGGGCTATGGCTACACCTTC
.	few	TRBV4-2	TRBJ1-2	12	CASSQRQYGYTF	TGTGCCAGCAGCCAAAGACAGTATGGCTACACCTTC
.	.	TRBV6-6	TRBJ1-1	15	CASRPRTMGQAEAFF	TGTGCCAGCAGGCCACGTACTATGGGGCAAGCTGAAGCTTTCTTT
.	.	TRBV18	TRBJ2-3	12	CASSPDSDTQYF	TGTGCCAGCTCACCAGATAGCGATACGCAGTATTTT
.	.	TRBV9	TRBJ2-5	17	CASSVFNQEGASETQYF	TGTGCCAGCAGCGTATTTAACCAGGAGGGGGCTTCGGAGACCCAGTACTTC